What follows are 31 T cell receptor beta chains derived from one specimen sequenced in a study of regulatory T cells in long-lasting Graves disease. Arm-PCR of CDR3 regions with iRepertoire HTBI primers generated TCR beta libraries. TCRdb recomputed calls from the multiplex PCR reads with MiXCR, one row per CDR3 protein. The table has approximately 360,000 distinct CDR3 sequences, about 12% seen once. As for time point: newly diagnosed GD, antithyroid drugs for less than 3 months. Isolated PBMC RNA provided the starting material for the TCR library. The same data also went into a second study, on T cells in Graves' hyperthyroidism and ophthalmopathy.

The sequencing used peripheral blood mononuclear cells (PBMCs), collected at new diagnosis, from a patient treated with antithyroid drugs. The receptor set was obtained from a woman under 30 with Graves disease.

This clonotype was found many times. The V call is TRBV7-2, the J call TRBJ2-6; possible D gene TRBD2, 5 bases. The germline gives CDR1 SGHTA, CDR2 FQGNSA. The CDR3 has 15 amino acids. Trimming took off 3 bases at V and 2 bases at J, with 8 bases between the two ends. The CDR3 here is CASSFAGTGANVLTF. The CDR3 DNA follows: TGTGCCAGCAGCTTTGCCGGGACTGGGGCCAACGTCCTGACTTTC.

This clonotype has at least ten counts. The chain recombines TRBV6-1 with TRBJ2-7; 12 bases are shared with TRBD2. The V gene's germline CDR1 is MNHNS and CDR2 SASEGT. J lost 3 bases, V lost 7 bases, and 13 bases had no gene match. CDR3 size: 17 residues. CDR3 sequence reads: CASTLTSGSRYGYEQYF. CDR3 nucleotides: TGTGCCAGCACCTTGACTAGCGGGAGTCGGTACGGCTACGAGCAGTACTTC.

This clonotype showed up just a few times. The chain uses TRBV7-3 and TRBJ1-1, with D uncertain. Germline assignment: CDR1 SGHTA and CDR2 FQGTGA. The CDR3 sequence is 14 residues long. V was trimmed by 1 base and J by 4 bases, leaving 10 bases between them. CDR3 sequence (DNA): TGTGCCAGCAGCTTAATGGGCAGTATCACTGAAGCTTTCTTT. The encoded protein is CASSLMGSITEAFF.

The chain employs TRBV19 and TRBJ2-1; D is undetermined. The CDR3 spans 13 residues. Germline values: CDR1 LNHDA, CDR2 SQIVND (reference sequence). V shed 4 bases and J shed 5 bases, with 9 bases lying between them. CDR3 coding DNA: TGTGCCAGTAGTACGAGGTCGAACAATGAGCAGTTCTTC. This translates into CASSTRSNNEQFF.

The chain links TRBV28 to TRBJ2-6; D may be TRBD1 (6 bases). The CDR3 consists of 16 residues. V was trimmed by 2 bases and J by 0 bases, leaving 8 bases between them. Looked up from germline, CDR1 is MDHEN and CDR2 is SYDVKM. CDR3 coding DNA: TGTGCCAGCAGTTTAAACAGGGTCTCTGGGGCCAACGTCCTGACTTTC. Residues: CASSLNRVSGANVLTF.

This clonotype was seen a few times. V and J are TRBV4-2 and TRBJ1-6, with D possibly being TRBD1 (5 bases). Trimming removed 2 bases at V and 9 bases at J, with 17 bases between. This CDR3 comprises 16 residues. Per the germline V gene, CDR1 is LGHNA and CDR2 is YNFKEQ. CDR3 in amino acids: CASSQQGIGAPSPLHF. The CDR3 DNA is TGTGCCAGCAGCCAACAGGGTATTGGGGCTCCTTCACCCCTCCACTTT.

This clonotype was counted many times. The chain uses TRBV28 and TRBJ2-2; D uncertain. The V end lost 7 bases, the J end lost 7 bases, and 13 bases lay between the germline ends. This CDR3 contains 13 residues. CDR1 MDHEN and CDR2 SYDVKM come from the germline V gene. The CDR3 coding sequence is TGTGCCAGCACCCACTTAATCGGCGGGGAGCTGTTTTTT. Its translation: CASTHLIGGELFF.

Only a few counts were recorded for this clonotype. This rearrangement joins TRBV12-3 or TRBV12-4 to TRBJ2-6; 7 bases are shared with TRBD2. The CDR3 is made up of 18 amino acids. V was pared by 2 bases and J by 0 bases, with 7 bases of the junction left unmatched. CDR3 in amino acids: CASSLRLAASSGANVLTF. In DNA, the CDR3 is TGTGCCAGCAGTTTACGGCTAGCGGCAAGCTCTGGGGCCAACGTCCTGACTTTC.

This clonotype showed up many times. CDR3 nucleotides: TGTGCCACCTCGACAGCTTCGAACACCGGGGAGCTGTTTTTT. This gives the protein CATSTASNTGELFF. The V and J genes are TRBV19 and TRBJ2-2; the D gene is possibly TRBD1 (5 bases). This CDR3 region has 14 residues. CDR1 and CDR2 from the germline V gene are LNHDA and SQIVND (reference sequence). Trimming pared 10 bases from V and 0 bases from J, leaving 12 bases between.

With respect to this clonotype: This may come from a read error, since a much larger clone is one base off. The V gene is TRBV7-8, the J gene TRBJ2-1, with TRBD2 matching over 12 bases. CDR1 is SGHVS and CDR2 is FQNEAQ in the germline V gene. The CDR3 runs 18 residues. The V gene end was trimmed by 4 bases and the J gene end by 12 bases; junction bases not matched to a gene: 19. The CDR3 sequence is CASSSYHAPSGGAEGQFF. CDR3 in DNA: TGTGCCAGCAGCTCTTACCACGCCCCTAGCGGGGGGGCTGAGGGGCAGTTCTTC.

The CDR3 DNA sequence: TGTGCCAGTATCTCGATAAGGGAGCAAGGGTACAAAGGCGGGGAGCTGTTTTTT. It translates to CASISIREQGYKGGELFF. The chain joins TRBV19 to TRBJ2-2, with a possible D match to TRBD2 (5 bases). The CDR3 covers 18 residues. Trimming pared 7 bases from V and 7 bases from J, leaving 28 bases between. CDR1 and CDR2 from the germline V gene are LNHDA and SQIVND (reference sequence).

This clonotype came up many times. The chain carries TRBV9 and TRBJ2-1; no clear D. Trimming pared 0 bases from V and 5 bases from J, leaving 9 bases between. Germline CDR1 and CDR2: SGDLS and YYNGEE. There are 14 residues in the CDR3. For the CDR3, the DNA is TGTGCCAGCAGCGTAGCTACGTGGGACAATGAGCAGTTCTTC. As protein: CASSVATWDNEQFF.

The table lists this clonotype with many counts. This chain connects TRBV7-9 to TRBJ2-1; TRBD1 aligns across 10 bases. Germline V gene data show CDR1 as SEHNR and CDR2 as FQNEAQ (reference sequence). J was trimmed by 3 bases and V by 4 bases; bases with no gene match: 18. The CDR3 consists of 20 residues. As DNA, the CDR3 is TGTGCCAGCAGCTCAAAGAGAGGACAGGGGGGTGGCTACGGCTACAATGAGCAGTTCTTC. As protein: CASSSKRGQGGGYGYNEQFF.

This clonotype has at least ten counts. The rearrangement links TRBV28 to TRBJ2-1; maybe TRBD1 (8 bases). CDR1 and CDR2 from the germline V gene are MDHEN and SYDVKM. V was cut by 7 bases and J by 7 bases, with 20 bases left in between. CDR3 length: 15 residues. The CDR3 nucleotides are TGTGCCAGCAAGATTGGCGGACAGGGAGGGAATGAGCAGTTCTTC. Amino acids: CASKIGGQGGNEQFF.

The V gene is TRBV15, the J gene TRBJ2-3; no definite D call. The CDR3 extends over 14 amino acids. Germline V lookup: CDR1 LNHNV, CDR2 YYDKDF (reference sequence). Trimming pared 0 bases from V and 6 bases from J, leaving 10 bases between. The CDR3: CATSRDPQADTQYF. The CDR3 DNA sequence: TGTGCCACCAGCAGAGATCCCCAGGCGGATACGCAGTATTTT.

This clonotype was counted at least ten times. The chain employs TRBV20-1 and TRBJ1-1; D remains ambiguous. The CDR3 is 14 residues long. The V end lost 2 bases, the J end lost 6 bases, and 16 bases lay between the germline ends. Germline V gene sequence: CDR1 DFQATT, CDR2 SNEGSKA (reference sequence). CDR3 bases: TGCAGTGCTAGACTCAACAGCCTGAGCGCTGAAGCTTTCTTT. It specifies CSARLNSLSAEAFF.

In this sample, this clonotype turned up many times. The rearrangement uses TRBV6-1 and TRBJ2-3; TRBD1 is a possible D gene (6 bases). With 5 bases removed from V and 4 bases from J, the gap between germline ends came to 22 bases. The CDR3 has 17 residues. Germline assignment: CDR1 MNHNS and CDR2 SASEGT. CDR3 sequence (DNA): TGTGCCAGCAGTCAACAAGGGGGACCTAGTGGGTCAGATACGCAGTATTTT. Amino acids: CASSQQGGPSGSDTQYF.

This clonotype was detected many times. The chain is built from TRBV27 and TRBJ2-3, with no clear D. In germline, CDR1 is MNHEY, CDR2 SMNVEV (reference sequence). V lost 5 bases and J lost 5, with 5 bases in between. This CDR3 region has 11 residues. CDR3 protein: CASSHRDTQYF. CDR3 in DNA: TGTGCCAGCAGTCACCGAGATACGCAGTATTTT.

The chain couples TRBV6-4 to TRBJ2-3, with D unclear. Germline assignment: CDR1 MRHNA and CDR2 SNTAGT. The CDR3 sequence is 15 residues long. V dropped 2 bases and J dropped 1 base, with 10 bases sitting between them. CDR3 coding DNA: TGTGCCAGCAGTGACGGTGATAGGGGCACAGATACGCAGTATTTT. Its translation: CASSDGDRGTDTQYF.

This clonotype appeared a few times. The rearrangement links TRBV4-3 to TRBJ1-2; D not certain. Trimming took off 3 bases at V and 4 bases at J, with 12 bases between the two ends. The CDR3 loop spans 14 amino acids. Per germline, CDR1 LGHNA and CDR2 YSLEER. The CDR3 bases are TGCGCCAGCAGCCAGGACCGCGACCTCTATGGCTACACCTTC. It translates to CASSQDRDLYGYTF.

Note on this clonotype: A much bigger clone sits one base away, suggesting this may be a read error. J is TRBJ1-5 and V is TRBV2; maybe TRBD1 (6 bases). CDR1 is SNHLY and CDR2 is FYNNEI in the germline V gene. The CDR3 has 14 amino acids. The CDR3 region has the DNA TGTGCCAGCAGCGGCAGGGGCGACAATCAGCCCCGGCATTTT. This sequence encodes CASSGRGDNQPRHF.

This clonotype was seen at least ten times. The chain uses TRBV7-2 and TRBJ2-3, with TRBD2 matching over 12 bases. Trimming took 3 bases from V and 2 from J; bases not matched to a gene: 15. The CDR3 is made up of 20 amino acids. Looked up from germline, CDR1 is SGHTA and CDR2 is FQGNSA. In nucleotides, the CDR3 is TGTGCCAGCAGCTTCTACATCTACCTGACTAGCGGGGGCATCACAGATACGCAGTATTTT. Protein sequence: CASSFYIYLTSGGITDTQYF.

The chain joins TRBV6-5 to TRBJ1-5; D not resolved. Trimming pared 4 bases from V and 7 bases from J, leaving 20 bases between. The CDR3 totals 16 residues. The germline CDR1 and CDR2 sequences are MNHEY and SVGAGI. For the CDR3, the DNA is TGTGCCAGCAGTTCCCCGGTGGGGTCTCGGTCCCAGCCCCAGCATTTT. Its protein product is CASSSPVGSRSQPQHF.

This chain uses TRBV7-2 with TRBJ1-1; D gene unclear. The CDR3 runs 14 residues. Germline CDR1 reads SGHTA; CDR2 reads FQGNSA. Trimming stripped 9 bases from V and 4 bases from J, with 18 bases between. The CDR3 reads CASEVSRVSTEAFF. The CDR3 DNA reads TGTGCCAGTGAAGTCTCGAGAGTGAGCACTGAAGCTTTCTTT.

This clonotype was seen at least ten times. The chain is built from TRBV9 and TRBJ2-1; 9 bases fit TRBD2. There are 17 residues in the CDR3. Trimming at V came to 4 bases and at J to 0 bases, leaving 8 bases not matched to a gene. Per germline, CDR1 SGDLS and CDR2 YYNGEE. The CDR3 spells CASSLGTSLSSYNEQFF. In DNA form, the CDR3 reads TGTGCCAGCAGCCTCGGGACTAGCTTAAGCTCCTACAATGAGCAGTTCTTC.

The chain uses TRBV7-2 and TRBJ1-2, with D hard to call. Germline CDR1 and CDR2: SGHTA and FQGNSA. V lost 3 bases to trimming and J lost 4 bases, with 12 bases between them. The CDR3 is 14 amino acids. The CDR3 spells CASSFLEGSYGYTF. The CDR3 nucleotides read TGTGCCAGCAGCTTCCTAGAGGGCAGCTATGGCTACACCTTC.

This clonotype was seen repeatedly, ten times or more. The gene calls are TRBV13 and TRBJ1-1; D is unclear. Trimming removed 5 bases from V and 0 bases from J, with 7 bases in between. Germline-derived CDR1 and CDR2 are PRHDT and FYEKMQ (reference sequence). The CDR3 sequence is 13 residues long. CDR3 bases: TGTGCCAGCAGCAAGGGTTTGAACACTGAAGCTTTCTTT. Translated: CASSKGLNTEAFF.

This clonotype was counted a few times. The genes are TRBV6-2 or TRBV6-3 and TRBJ2-2, with TRBD1 matching over 7 bases. This CDR3 spans 13 amino acids. Trimming took 0 bases from V and 10 from J; bases not matched to a gene: 2. Germline loops: CDR1 MNHEY, CDR2 SVGEGT. This CDR3 is CASSYSDRAELFF. The CDR3, as DNA: TGTGCCAGCAGTTACTCCGACAGGGCGGAGCTGTTTTTT.

This sequence joins TRBV7-9 and TRBJ2-1, with 13 positions matching TRBD2. This CDR3 is built from 17 residues. Trimming cost V 5 bases and J 7 bases; bases outside gene matches: 11. Germline V gives CDR1 SEHNR, CDR2 FQNEAQ (reference sequence). CDR3 in amino acids: CASSPGTSGVMGNEQFF. The CDR3 nucleotides read TGTGCCAGCAGCCCCGGGACTAGCGGGGTCATGGGGAATGAGCAGTTCTTC. The variable domain in full, completed from reference TRBV7-9 and TRBJ2-1, reads DTGVSQNPRHKITKRGQNVTFRCDPISEHNRLYWYRQTLGQGPEFLTYFQNEAQLEKSRLLSDRFSAERPKGSFSTLEIQRTEQGDSAMYLCASSPGTSGVMGNEQFFGPGTRLTVL.

This clonotype has ten or more counts. V and J are TRBV6-5 and TRBJ1-4; D unclear. Germline V gene lookup returns CDR1 MNHEY and CDR2 SVGAGI. V was pared by 2 bases and J by 7 bases, with 14 bases between. CDR3 length: 15 residues. CDR3 sequence: CASSYLGPLPEKLFF. CDR3 DNA sequence: TGTGCCAGCAGTTACCTAGGACCGCTCCCTGAAAAACTGTTTTTT.

This clonotype was seen at least ten times. The CDR3 DNA sequence: TGTGCCAGCAGCTTTTCGCTGGTTGATCCGTTCTTC. This sequence encodes CASSFSLVDPFF. The chain has TRBV11-2 and TRBJ2-1; no clear D gene. There are 12 residues in the CDR3. The V gene lost 3 bases and the J gene lost 15 bases, with 15 bases spanning the gap. Germline values: CDR1 SGHAT, CDR2 FQNNGV.